These T cell receptor beta chains were read from a single sample in a study of control samples from healthy donors and cancer patients. Using immunoSEQ multiplex PCR, the repertoire was profiled, and TCRdb retains in-frame clones only, with some absent. The repertoire has roughly 79,000 clones, 84% of them found once; the top ten carry less than 15%. Source material: blood. The receptors originated from a man between 50 and 59 years old in good health. Both conserved end residues are trimmed from each CDR3.

J | V | CDR3
TRBJ1-4 | TRBV20-1 | SASSGVNEKLF
TRBJ1-1 | TRBV6-5 | ASSFLSEAF
TRBJ2-5 | TRBV9 | ASSVQGTKETQY
TRBJ1-3 | TRBV24-1 | ATSLGTESSGNTIY
TRBJ2-7 | TRBV7-6 | ASSLGHGTGDEQY
TRBJ2-5 | TRBV7-8 | ASSLALAGEETQY
TRBJ2-3 | TRBV9 | ASSVTTGFTDTQY
TRBJ1-5 | TRBV19 | ASSLGTGYSNQPQH
TRBJ2-7 | TRBV7-9 | ASSSAATGTYEQY
TRBJ2-2 | TRBV6-5 | ASGWTVNTGELF
TRBJ1-4 | TRBV7-2 | ASSLNSGYSTNEKLF
TRBJ2-3 | TRBV7-9 | ASSYGDTQY
TRBJ1-1 | TRBV29-1 | SVEDLGGGTEAF
TRBJ2-2 | TRBV10-2 | ASSLTSNTGELF
TRBJ2-7 | TRBV5-4 | ASSSPLGEDEQY
TRBJ1-1 | TRBV5-8 | ASSLVGGGNTEAF
TRBJ2-6 | TRBV4-3 | ASRRTSGSPSSGANVLT
TRBJ2-7 | TRBV6-5 | ASSGRSPEPQY
TRBJ1-3 | TRBV9 | ASSVASGNTIY
TRBJ2-7 | TRBV7-2 | ASSRDRFSYEQY
TRBJ2-1 | TRBV10-3 | AISAGGSNNEQF
TRBJ2-1 | TRBV7-3 | ASSWGLAGAHNEQF
TRBJ1-1 | TRBV7-9 | ASSLSSGNPEAF
TRBJ2-7 | TRBV10-3 | AISDLGRGTHEQY
TRBJ2-7 | TRBV5-6 | ASSYTYRGHRGEQY
TRBJ1-6 | TRBV18 | ASSLDRVNSPLH
TRBJ2-7 | TRBV6-5 | ASSYSFDGSYEQY
TRBJ2-5 | TRBV19 | ASSIDLGYQETQY
TRBJ2-3 | TRBV12-3/TRBV12-4 | ASSDVGDTQY
TRBJ2-1 | TRBV29-1 | SGALQGGHEQF
TRBJ1-3 | TRBV27 | ASSPGSSGNTIY